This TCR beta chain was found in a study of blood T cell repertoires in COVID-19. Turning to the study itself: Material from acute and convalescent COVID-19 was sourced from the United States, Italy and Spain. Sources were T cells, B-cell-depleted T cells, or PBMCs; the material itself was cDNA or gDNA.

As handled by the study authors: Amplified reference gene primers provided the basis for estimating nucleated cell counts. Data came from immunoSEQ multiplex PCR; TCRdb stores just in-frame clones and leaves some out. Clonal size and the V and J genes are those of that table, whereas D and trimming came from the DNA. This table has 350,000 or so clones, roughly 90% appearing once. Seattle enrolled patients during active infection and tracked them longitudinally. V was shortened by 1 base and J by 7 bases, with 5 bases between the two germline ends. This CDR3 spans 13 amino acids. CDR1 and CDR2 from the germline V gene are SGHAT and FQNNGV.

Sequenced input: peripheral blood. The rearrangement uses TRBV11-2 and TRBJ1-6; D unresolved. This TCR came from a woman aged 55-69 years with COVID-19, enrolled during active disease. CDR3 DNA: TGTGCCAGCAGCTTAGGTCTGAATTCACCCCTCCACTTT. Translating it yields CASSLGLNSPLHF.